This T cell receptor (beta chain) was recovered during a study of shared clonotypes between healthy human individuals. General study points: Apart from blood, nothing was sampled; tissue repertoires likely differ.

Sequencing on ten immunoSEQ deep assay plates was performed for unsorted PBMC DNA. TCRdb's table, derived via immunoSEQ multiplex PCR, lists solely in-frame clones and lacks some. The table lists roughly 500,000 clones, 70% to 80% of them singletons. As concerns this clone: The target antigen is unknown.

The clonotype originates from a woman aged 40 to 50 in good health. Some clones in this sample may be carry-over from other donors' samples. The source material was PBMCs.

In nucleotides, the CDR3 is TGCGCCAGCATAATGGCGGGAGGGCACAATGAGCAGTTCTTC. As protein: CASIMAGGHNEQFF. The chain employs TRBV10-2 and TRBJ2-1, with 9 bases fitting TRBD2. The CDR3 has 14 residues. V dropped 7 bases and J dropped 5; count of bases not matched to a gene: 6. Germline CDR1 is WSHSY and CDR2 is SAAADI.